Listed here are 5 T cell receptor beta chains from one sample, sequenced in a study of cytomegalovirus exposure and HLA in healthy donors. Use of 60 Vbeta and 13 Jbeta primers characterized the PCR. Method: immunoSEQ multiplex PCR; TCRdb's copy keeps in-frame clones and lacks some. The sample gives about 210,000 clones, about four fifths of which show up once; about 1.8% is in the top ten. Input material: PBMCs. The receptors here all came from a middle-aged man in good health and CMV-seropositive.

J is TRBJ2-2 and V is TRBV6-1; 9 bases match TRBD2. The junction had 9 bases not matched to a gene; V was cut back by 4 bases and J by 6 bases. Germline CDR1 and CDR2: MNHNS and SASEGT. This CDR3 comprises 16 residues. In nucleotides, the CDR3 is TGTGCCAGCAGTGGGACCCTAGCGGGAACCTCCGGGGAGCTGTTTTTT. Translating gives CASSGTLAGTSGELFF.

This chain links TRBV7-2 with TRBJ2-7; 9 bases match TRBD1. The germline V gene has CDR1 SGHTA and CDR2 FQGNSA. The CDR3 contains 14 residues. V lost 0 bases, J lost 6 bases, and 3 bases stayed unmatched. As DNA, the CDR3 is TGTGCCAGCAGCTTAGCCGGGACAGGGAGCGAGCAGTACTTC. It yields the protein CASSLAGTGSEQYF.

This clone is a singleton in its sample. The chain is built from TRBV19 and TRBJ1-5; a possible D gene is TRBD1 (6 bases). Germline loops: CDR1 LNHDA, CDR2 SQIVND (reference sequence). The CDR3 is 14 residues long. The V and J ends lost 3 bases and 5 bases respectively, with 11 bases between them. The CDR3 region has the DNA TGTGCCAGTAGTATTAAGGGGGGGCATCAGCCCCAGCATTTT. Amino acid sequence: CASSIKGGHQPQHF.

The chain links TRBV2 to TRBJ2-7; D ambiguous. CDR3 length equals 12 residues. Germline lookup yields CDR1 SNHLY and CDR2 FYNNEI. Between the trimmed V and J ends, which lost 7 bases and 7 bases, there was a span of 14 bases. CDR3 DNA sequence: TGTGCCAGCACCGCGACTGCTGAAGAGCAGTACTTC. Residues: CASTATAEEQYF.

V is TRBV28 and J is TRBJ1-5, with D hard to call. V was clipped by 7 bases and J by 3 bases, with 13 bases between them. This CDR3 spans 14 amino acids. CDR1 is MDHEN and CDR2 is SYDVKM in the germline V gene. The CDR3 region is CASILAGSNQPQHF. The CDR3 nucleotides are TGTGCCAGCATTCTAGCGGGATCCAATCAGCCCCAGCATTTT. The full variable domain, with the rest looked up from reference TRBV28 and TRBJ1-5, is DVKVTQSSRYLVKRTGEKVFLECVQDMDHENMFWYRQDPGLGLRLIYFSYDVKMKEKGDIPEGYSVSREKKERFSLILESASTNQTSMYLCASILAGSNQPQHFGDGTRLSIL.